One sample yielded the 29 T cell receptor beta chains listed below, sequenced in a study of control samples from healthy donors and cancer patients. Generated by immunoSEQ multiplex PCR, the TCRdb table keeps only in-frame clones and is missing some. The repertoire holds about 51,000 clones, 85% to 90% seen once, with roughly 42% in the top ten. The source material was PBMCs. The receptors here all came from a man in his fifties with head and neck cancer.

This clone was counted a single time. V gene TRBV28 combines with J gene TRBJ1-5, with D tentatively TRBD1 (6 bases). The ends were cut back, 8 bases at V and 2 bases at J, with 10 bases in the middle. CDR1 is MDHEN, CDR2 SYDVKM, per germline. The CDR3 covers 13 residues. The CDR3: CASYRQGNQPQHF. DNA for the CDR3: TGTGCCAGCTATCGACAGGGCAATCAGCCCCAGCATTTT.

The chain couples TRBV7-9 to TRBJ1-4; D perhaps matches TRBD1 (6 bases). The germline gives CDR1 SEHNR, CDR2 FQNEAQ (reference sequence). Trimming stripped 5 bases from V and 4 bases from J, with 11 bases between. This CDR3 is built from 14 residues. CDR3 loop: CASSRGQLNEKLFF. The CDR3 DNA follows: TGTGCCAGCAGCCGCGGACAGCTTAATGAAAAACTGTTTTTT.

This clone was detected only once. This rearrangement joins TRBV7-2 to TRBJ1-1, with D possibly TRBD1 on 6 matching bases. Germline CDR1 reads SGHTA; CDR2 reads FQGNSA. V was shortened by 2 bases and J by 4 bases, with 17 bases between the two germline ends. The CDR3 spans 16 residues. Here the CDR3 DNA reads TGTGCCAGCAGCTTATTCGCCCTCCAGGGGAGCACTGAAGCTTTCTTT. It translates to CASSLFALQGSTEAFF.

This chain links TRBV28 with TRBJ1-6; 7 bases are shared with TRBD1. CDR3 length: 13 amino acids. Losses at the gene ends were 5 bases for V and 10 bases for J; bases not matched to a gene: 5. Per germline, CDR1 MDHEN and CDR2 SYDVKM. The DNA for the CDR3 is TGTGCCAGCAGTCCGCTACAGGGGTCACCCCTCCACTTT. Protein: CASSPLQGSPLHF. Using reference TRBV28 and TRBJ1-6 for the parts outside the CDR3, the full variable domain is DVKVTQSSRYLVKRTGEKVFLECVQDMDHENMFWYRQDPGLGLRLIYFSYDVKMKEKGDIPEGYSVSREKKERFSLILESASTNQTSMYLCASSPLQGSPLHFGNGTRLTVT.

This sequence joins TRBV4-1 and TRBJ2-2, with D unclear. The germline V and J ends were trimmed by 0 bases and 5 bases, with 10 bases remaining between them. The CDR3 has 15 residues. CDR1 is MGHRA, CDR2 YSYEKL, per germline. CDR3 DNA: TGCGCCAGCAGCCAAGAAGGGATGTTAACCGGGGAGCTGTTTTTT. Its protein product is CASSQEGMLTGELFF.

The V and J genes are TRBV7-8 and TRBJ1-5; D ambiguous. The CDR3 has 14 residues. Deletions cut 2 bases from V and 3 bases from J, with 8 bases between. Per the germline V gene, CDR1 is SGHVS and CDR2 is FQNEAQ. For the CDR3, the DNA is TGTGCCAGCAGCTTAAACAACCCCAATCAGCCCCAGCATTTT. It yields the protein CASSLNNPNQPQHF.

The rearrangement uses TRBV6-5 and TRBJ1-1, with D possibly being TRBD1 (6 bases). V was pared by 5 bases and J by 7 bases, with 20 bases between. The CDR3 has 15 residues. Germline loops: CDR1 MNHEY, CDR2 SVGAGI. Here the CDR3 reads CASSPGLLGASEAFF. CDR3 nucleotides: TGTGCCAGCAGTCCCGGACTTCTGGGGGCTAGTGAAGCTTTCTTT.

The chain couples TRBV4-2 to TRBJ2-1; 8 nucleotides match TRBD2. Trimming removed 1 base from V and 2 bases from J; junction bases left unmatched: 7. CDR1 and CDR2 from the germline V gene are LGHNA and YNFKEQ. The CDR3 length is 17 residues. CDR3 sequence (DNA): TGTGCCAGCAGCCAAGTAGGACTAGCCAGGCCCTACAATGAGCAGTTCTTC. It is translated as CASSQVGLARPYNEQFF.

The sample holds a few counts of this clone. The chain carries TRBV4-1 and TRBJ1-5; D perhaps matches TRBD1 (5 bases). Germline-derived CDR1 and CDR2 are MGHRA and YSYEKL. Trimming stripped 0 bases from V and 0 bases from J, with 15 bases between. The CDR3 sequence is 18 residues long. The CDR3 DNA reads TGCGCCAGCAGCCAAGATTTCGGCGGGGCTTATAGCAATCAGCCCCAGCATTTT. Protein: CASSQDFGGAYSNQPQHF.

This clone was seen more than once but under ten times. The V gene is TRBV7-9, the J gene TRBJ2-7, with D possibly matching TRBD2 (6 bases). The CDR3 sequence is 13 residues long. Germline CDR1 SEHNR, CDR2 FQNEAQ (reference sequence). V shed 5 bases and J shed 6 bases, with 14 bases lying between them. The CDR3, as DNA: TGTGCCAGCAGCACGGGACTCCAGGGCGAGCAGTACTTC. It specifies CASSTGLQGEQYF.

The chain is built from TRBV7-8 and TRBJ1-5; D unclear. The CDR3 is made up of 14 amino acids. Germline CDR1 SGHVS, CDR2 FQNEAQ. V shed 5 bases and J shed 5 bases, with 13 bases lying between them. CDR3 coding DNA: TGTGCCAGCAGCCCGGACGGGTATTATCAGCCCCAGCATTTT. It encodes CASSPDGYYQPQHF.

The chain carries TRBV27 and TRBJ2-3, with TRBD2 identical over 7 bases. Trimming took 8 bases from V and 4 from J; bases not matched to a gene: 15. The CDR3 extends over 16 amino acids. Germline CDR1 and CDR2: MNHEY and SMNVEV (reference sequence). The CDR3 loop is CASRSASGFLADTQYF. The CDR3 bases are TGTGCCAGCCGGTCTGCTAGCGGATTCCTCGCAGATACGCAGTATTTT.

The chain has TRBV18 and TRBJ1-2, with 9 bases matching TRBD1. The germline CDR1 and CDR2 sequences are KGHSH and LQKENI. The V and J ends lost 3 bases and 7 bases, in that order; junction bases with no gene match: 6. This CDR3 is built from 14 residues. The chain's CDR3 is CASSPSGQGLGYTF. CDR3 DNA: TGTGCCAGCTCACCGTCGGGACAGGGACTTGGCTACACCTTC. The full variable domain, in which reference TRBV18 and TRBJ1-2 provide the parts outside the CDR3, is NAGVMQNPRHLVRRRGQEARLRCSPMKGHSHVYWYRQLPEEGLKFMVYLQKENIIDESGMPKERFSAEFPKEGPSILRIQQVVRGDSAAYFCASSPSGQGLGYTFGSGTRLTVV.

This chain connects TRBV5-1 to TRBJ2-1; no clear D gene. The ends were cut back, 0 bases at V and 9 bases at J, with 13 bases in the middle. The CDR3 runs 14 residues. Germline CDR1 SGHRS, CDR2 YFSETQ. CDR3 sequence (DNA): TGCGCCAGCAGCTTGGATAGCCAAAGTGGTGAGCAGTTCTTC. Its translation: CASSLDSQSGEQFF.

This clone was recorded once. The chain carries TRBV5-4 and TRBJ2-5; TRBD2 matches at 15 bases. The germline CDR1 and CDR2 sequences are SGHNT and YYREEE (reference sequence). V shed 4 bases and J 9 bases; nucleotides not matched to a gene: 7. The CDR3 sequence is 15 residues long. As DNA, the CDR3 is TGTGCCAGCAGCCTCGGACTAGCGGGGGGGCTGGCCCAGTACTTC. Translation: CASSLGLAGGLAQYF.

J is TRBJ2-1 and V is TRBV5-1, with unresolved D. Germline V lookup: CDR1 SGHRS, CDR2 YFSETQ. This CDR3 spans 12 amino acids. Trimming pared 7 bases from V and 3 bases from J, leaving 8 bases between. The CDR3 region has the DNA TGCGCCAGCCAGAAGGGCTACAATGAGCAGTTCTTC. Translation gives CASQKGYNEQFF. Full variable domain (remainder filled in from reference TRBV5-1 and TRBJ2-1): KAGVTQTPRYLIKTRGQQVTLSCSPISGHRSVSWYQQTPGQGLQFLFEYFSETQRNKGNFPGRFSGRQFSNSRSEMNVSTLELGDSALYLCASQKGYNEQFFGPGTRLTVL.

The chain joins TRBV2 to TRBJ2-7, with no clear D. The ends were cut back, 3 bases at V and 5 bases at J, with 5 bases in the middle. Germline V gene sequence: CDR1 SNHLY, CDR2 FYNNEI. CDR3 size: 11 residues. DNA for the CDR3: TGTGCCAGCAGTGAGTTTAACGAGCAGTACTTC. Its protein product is CASSEFNEQYF. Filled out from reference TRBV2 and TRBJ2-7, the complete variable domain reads EPEVTQTPSHQVTQMGQEVILRCVPISNHLYFYWYRQILGQKVEFLVSFYNNEISEKSEIFDDQFSVERPDGSNFTLKIRSTKLEDSAMYFCASSEFNEQYFGPGTRLTVT.

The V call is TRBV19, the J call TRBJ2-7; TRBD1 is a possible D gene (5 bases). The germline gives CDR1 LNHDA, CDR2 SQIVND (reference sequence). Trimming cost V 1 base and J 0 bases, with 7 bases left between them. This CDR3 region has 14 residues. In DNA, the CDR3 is TGTGCCAGTAGTATAGTAGACAGCTCCTACGAGCAGTACTTC. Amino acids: CASSIVDSSYEQYF.

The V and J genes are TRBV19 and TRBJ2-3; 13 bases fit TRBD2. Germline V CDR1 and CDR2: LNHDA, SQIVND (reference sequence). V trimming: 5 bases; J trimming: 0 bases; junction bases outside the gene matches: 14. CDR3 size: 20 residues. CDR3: CASSPTLAGGPLYSTDTQYF. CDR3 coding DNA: TGTGCCAGTAGTCCAACACTAGCGGGAGGGCCGTTATATAGCACAGATACGCAGTATTTT.

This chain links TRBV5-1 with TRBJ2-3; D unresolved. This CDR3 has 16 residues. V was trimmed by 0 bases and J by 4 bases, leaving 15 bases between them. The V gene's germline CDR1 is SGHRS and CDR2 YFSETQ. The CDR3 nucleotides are TGCGCCAGCAGCTTGGCCGGTACACTGGGCGCAGATACGCAGTATTTT. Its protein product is CASSLAGTLGADTQYF.

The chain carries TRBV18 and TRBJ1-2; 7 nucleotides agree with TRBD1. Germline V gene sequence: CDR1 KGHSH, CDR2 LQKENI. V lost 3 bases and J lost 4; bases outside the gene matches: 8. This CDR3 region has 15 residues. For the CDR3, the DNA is TGTGCCAGCTCACCGACGGGACAGTCGCTCTATGGCTACACCTTC. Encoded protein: CASSPTGQSLYGYTF. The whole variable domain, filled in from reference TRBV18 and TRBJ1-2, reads NAGVMQNPRHLVRRRGQEARLRCSPMKGHSHVYWYRQLPEEGLKFMVYLQKENIIDESGMPKERFSAEFPKEGPSILRIQQVVRGDSAAYFCASSPTGQSLYGYTFGSGTRLTVV.

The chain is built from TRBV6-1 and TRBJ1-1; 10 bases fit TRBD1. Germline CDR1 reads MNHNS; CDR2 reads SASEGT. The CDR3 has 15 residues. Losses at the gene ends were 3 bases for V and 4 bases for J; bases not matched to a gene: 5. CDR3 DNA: TGTGCCAGCAGTGACCCCGACAGGGGGCCCACTGAAGCTTTCTTT. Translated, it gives CASSDPDRGPTEAFF.

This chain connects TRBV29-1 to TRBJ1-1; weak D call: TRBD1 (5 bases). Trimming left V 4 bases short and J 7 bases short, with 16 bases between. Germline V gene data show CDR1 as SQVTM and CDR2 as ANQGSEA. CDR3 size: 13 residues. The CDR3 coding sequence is TGCAGCGTTGTTGTCGTCAGGGCAGGTGAAGCTTTCTTT. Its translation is CSVVVVRAGEAFF.

CDR3 in amino acids: CASSRDSRWDTQYF. The CDR3 bases are TGTGCCAGCAGCAGGGACTCCAGATGGGATACGCAGTATTTT. This chain links TRBV9 with TRBJ2-3, with D perhaps matching TRBD2 (6 bases). Germline CDR1 is SGDLS and CDR2 is YYNGEE. Trimming took off 4 bases at V and 6 bases at J, with 15 bases between the two ends. The CDR3 loop spans 14 amino acids.

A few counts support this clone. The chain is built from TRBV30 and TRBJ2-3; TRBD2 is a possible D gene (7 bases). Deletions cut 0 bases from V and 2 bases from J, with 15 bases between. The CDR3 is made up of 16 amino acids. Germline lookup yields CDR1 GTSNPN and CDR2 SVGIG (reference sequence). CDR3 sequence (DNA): TGTGCCTGGAGTGTACGAGGGGGGGGGTTCACAGATACGCAGTATTTT. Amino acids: CAWSVRGGGFTDTQYF. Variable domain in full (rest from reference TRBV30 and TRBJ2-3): SQTIHQWPATLVQPVGSPLSLECTVEGTSNPNLYWYRQAAGRGLQLLFYSVGIGQISSEVPQNLSASRPQDRQFILSSKKLLLSDSGFYLCAWSVRGGGFTDTQYFGPGTRLTVL.

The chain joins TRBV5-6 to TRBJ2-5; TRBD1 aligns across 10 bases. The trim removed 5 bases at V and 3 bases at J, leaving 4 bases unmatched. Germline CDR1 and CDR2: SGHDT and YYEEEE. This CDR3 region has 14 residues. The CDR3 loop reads CASRSGQGEETQYF. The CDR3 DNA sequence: TGTGCCAGCAGATCAGGACAGGGGGAAGAGACCCAGTACTTC.

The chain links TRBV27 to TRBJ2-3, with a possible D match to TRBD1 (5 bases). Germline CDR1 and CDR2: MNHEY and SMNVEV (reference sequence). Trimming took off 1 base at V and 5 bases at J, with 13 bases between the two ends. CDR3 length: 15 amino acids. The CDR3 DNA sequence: TGTGCCAGCAGTTTATGGGCCAGGGAACGAGATACGCAGTATTTT. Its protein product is CASSLWARERDTQYF.

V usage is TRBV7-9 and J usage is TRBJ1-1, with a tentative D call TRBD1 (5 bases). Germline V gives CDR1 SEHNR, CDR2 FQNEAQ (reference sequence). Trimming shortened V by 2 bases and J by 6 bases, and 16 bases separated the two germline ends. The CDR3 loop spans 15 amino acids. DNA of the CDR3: TGTGCCAGCAGCTTAAGGGGACCGGGGGAGGCTGAAGCTTTCTTT. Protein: CASSLRGPGEAEAFF. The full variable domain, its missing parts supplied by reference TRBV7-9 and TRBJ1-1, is DTGVSQNPRHKITKRGQNVTFRCDPISEHNRLYWYRQTLGQGPEFLTYFQNEAQLEKSRLLSDRFSAERPKGSFSTLEIQRTEQGDSAMYLCASSLRGPGEAEAFFGQGTRLTVV.

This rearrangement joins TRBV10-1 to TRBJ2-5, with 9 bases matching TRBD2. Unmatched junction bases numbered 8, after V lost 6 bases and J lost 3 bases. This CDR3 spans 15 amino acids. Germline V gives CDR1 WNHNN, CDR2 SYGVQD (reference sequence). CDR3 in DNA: TGCGCCAGCAGACAGACTAGCGGAGCCGAAGAGACCCAGTACTTC. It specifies CASRQTSGAEETQYF.